This entry describes one T cell receptor beta chain. Its antigen remains unknown. V lost 11 bases, J lost 4 bases, and 19 bases lay in between. This CDR3 comprises 14 residues. Germline values: CDR1 SNHLY, CDR2 FYNNEI. This sample is drawn from a study of cytomegalovirus exposure and HLA in healthy donors. Study information: Previous work identified roughly 110 million unique TCR beta sequences from approximately 190 million T cells. General study results and limits: Reported performance of the classifier showed diagnosis of cytomegalovirus status with high specificity and sensitivity. Fewer N-insertions than the roughly 670-donor mean were reportedly shown by an Asian-associated ancestry cluster in a later analysis.

With 60 Vbeta and 13 Jbeta primers, the PCR was carried out. The data were produced by immunoSEQ multiplex PCR, yet TCRdb's version contains in-frame clones alone and is incomplete. The sample lists about 120,000 clones, roughly 80% seen once, with under 13% in the top ten. The clonotype comes from a man younger than 45 in good health and CMV-seropositive. This chain uses TRBV2 with TRBJ2-3, with TRBD1 as a possible D gene (5 bases). The specimen was PBMCs. CDR3 sequence (DNA): TGTGCCGGGGCCCAGGGCAGAGTGGCAGATACGCAGTATTTT. Translating gives CAGAQGRVADTQYF.